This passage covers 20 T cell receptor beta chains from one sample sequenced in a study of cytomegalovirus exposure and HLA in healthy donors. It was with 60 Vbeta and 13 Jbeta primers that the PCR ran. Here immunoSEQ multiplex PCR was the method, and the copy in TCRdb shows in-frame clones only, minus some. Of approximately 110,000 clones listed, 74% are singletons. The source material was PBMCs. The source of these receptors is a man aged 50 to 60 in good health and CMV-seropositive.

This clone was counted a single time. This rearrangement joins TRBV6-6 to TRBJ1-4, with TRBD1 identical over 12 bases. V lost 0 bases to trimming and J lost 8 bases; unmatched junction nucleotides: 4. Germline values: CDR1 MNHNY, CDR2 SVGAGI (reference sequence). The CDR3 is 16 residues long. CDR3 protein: CASSYSKGTGGEKLFF. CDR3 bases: TGTGCCAGCAGTTACTCAAAAGGGACAGGGGGCGAAAAACTGTTTTTT.

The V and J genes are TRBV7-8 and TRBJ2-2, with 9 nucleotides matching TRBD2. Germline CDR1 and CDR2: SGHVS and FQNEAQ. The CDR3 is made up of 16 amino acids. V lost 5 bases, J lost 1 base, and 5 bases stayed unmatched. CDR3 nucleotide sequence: TGTGCCAGCAGCAGGCGGGGGGGCCTGAACACCGGGGAGCTGTTTTTT. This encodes CASSRRGGLNTGELFF.

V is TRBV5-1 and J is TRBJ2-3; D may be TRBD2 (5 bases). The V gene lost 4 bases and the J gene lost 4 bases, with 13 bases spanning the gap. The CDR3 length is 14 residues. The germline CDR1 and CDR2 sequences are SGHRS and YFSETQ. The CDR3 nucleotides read TGCGCCAGCAGCCTGGGAGCATTGGCAGATACGCAGTATTTT. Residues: CASSLGALADTQYF.

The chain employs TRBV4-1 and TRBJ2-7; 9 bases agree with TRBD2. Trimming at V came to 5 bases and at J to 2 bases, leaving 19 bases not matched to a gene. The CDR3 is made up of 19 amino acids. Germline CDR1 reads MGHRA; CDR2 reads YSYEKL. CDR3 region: CASSFEGGPETSGPYEQYF. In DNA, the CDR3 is TGCGCCAGCAGCTTCGAAGGAGGACCCGAGACTAGCGGTCCCTACGAGCAGTACTTC.

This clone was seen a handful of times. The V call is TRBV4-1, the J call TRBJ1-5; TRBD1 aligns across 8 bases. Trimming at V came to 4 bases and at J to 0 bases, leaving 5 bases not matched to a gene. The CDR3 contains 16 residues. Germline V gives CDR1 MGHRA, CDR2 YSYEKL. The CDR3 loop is CASSRTGPYSNQPQHF. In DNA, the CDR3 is TGCGCCAGCAGCCGGACAGGGCCTTATAGCAATCAGCCCCAGCATTTT.

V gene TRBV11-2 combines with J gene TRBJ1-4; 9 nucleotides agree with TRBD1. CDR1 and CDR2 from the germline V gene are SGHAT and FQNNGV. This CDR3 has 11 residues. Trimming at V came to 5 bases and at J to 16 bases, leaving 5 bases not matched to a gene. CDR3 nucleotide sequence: TGTGCCAGCAGCACGGGGGGACAGGGGTTTTTT. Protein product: CASSTGGQGFF.

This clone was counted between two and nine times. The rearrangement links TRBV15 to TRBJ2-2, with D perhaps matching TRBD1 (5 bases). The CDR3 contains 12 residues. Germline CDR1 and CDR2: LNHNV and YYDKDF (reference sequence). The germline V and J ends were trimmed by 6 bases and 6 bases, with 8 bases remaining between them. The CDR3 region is CATREGAGELFF. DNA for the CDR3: TGTGCCACCAGAGAAGGGGCCGGGGAGCTGTTTTTT.

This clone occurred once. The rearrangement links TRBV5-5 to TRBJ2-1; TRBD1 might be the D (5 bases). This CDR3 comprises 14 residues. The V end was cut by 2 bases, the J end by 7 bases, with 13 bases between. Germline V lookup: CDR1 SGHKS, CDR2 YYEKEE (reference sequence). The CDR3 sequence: CASSFSAGLNEQFF. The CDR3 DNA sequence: TGTGCCAGCAGCTTTAGTGCAGGGCTAAATGAGCAGTTCTTC.

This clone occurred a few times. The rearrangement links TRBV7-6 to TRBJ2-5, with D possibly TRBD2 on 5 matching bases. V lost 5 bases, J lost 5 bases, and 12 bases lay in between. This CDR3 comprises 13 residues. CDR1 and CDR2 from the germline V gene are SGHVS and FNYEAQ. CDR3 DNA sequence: TGTGCCAGCAGCCCGAACACGGGGGAGACCCAGTACTTC. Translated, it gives CASSPNTGETQYF.

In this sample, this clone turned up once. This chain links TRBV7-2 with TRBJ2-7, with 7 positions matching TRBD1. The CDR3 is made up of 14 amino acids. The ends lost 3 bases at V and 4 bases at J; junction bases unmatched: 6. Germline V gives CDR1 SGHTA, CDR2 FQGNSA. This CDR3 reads CASSLPGQKYEQYF. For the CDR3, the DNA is TGTGCCAGCAGCTTGCCGGGACAGAAGTACGAGCAGTACTTC. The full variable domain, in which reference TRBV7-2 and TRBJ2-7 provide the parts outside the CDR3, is GAGVSQSPSNKVTEKGKDVELRCDPISGHTALYWYRQSLGQGLEFLIYFQGNSAPDKSGLPSDRFSAERTGGSVSTLTIQRTQQEDSAVYLCASSLPGQKYEQYFGPGTRLTVT.

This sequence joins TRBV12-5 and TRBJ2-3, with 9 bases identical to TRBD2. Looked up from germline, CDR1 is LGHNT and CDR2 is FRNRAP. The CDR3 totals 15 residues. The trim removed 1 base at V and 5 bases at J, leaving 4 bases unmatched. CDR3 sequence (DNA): TGTGCTAGTGGTTTGGGGACTAGCGAGGGAGATACGCAGTATTTT. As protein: CASGLGTSEGDTQYF.

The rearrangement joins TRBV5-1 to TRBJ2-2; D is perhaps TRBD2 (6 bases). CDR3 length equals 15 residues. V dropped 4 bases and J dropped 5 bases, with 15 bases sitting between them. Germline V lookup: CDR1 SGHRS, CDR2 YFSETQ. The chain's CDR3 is CASSRGYVMTGELFF. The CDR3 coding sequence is TGCGCCAGCAGCCGGGGGTATGTGATGACCGGGGAGCTGTTTTTT.

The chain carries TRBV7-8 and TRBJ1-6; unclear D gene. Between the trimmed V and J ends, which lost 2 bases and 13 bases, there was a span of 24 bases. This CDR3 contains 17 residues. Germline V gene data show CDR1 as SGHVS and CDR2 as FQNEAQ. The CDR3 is CASSLIPGLRVIGPLHF. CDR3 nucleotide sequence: TGTGCCAGCAGCTTAATACCGGGTCTCCGCGTAATTGGGCCCCTCCACTTT. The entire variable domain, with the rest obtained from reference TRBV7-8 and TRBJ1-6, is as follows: GAGVSQSPRYKVAKRGQDVALRCDPISGHVSLFWYQQALGQGPEFLTYFQNEAQLDKSGLPSDRFFAERPEGSVSTLKIQRTQQEDSAVYLCASSLIPGLRVIGPLHFGNGTRLTVT.

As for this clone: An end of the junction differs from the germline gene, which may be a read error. The CDR3 spells CSSSFLGADRPTFHPEAFF. CDR3 DNA sequence: TGTTCCAGCAGCTTCTTGGGGGCGGACAGGCCAACCTTCCACCCTGAAGCTTTCTTT. This chain uses TRBV7-9 with TRBJ1-1, with 7 positions matching TRBD1. CDR1 is SEHNR and CDR2 is FQNEAQ in the germline V gene (reference sequence). The CDR3 is 19 residues long.

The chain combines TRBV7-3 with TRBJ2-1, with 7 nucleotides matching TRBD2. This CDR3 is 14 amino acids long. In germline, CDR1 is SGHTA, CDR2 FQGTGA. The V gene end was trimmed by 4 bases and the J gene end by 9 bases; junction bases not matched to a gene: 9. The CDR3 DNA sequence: TGTGCCAGCAGCTCCCTTCGCGGGGGATCTGAGCAGTTCTTC. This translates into CASSSLRGGSEQFF.

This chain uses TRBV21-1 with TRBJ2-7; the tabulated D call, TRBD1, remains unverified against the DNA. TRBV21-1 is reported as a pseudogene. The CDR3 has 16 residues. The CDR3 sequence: CASSPLEGQVSYEQYF. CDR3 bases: TGTGCCAGCAGCCCTCTAGAGGGACAGGTCTCCTACGAGCAGTACTTC.

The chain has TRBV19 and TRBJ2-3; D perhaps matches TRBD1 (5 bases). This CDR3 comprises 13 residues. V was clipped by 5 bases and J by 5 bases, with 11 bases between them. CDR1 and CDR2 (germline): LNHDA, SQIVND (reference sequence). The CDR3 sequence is CASSEQGGDTQYF. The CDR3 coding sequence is TGTGCCAGTAGTGAGCAGGGCGGAGATACGCAGTATTTT.

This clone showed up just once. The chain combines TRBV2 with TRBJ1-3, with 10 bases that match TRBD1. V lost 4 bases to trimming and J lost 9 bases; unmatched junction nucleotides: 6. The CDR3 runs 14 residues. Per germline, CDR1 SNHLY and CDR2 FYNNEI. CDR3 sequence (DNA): TGTGCCAGCAGTGGAGGGACAGGGGTTGGCACCATATATTTT. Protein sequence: CASSGGTGVGTIYF. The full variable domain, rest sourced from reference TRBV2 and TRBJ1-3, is EPEVTQTPSHQVTQMGQEVILRCVPISNHLYFYWYRQILGQKVEFLVSFYNNEISEKSEIFDDQFSVERPDGSNFTLKIRSTKLEDSAMYFCASSGGTGVGTIYFGEGSWLTVV.

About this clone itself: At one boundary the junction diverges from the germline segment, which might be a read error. CDR3 loop: CASSLEGTGANGLTF. The CDR3 DNA follows: TGCGCCAGCAGCTTGGAAGGGACTGGGGCCAACGGCCTGACTTTC. The J gene is TRBJ2-6, the V gene TRBV5-1; D might be TRBD2 (6 bases). The CDR3 totals 15 residues. The germline gives CDR1 SGHRS, CDR2 YFSETQ.

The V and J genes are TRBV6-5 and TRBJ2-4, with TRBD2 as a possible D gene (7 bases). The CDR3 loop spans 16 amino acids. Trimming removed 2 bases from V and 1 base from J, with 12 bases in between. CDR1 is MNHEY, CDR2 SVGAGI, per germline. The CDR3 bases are TGTGCCAGCAGTTACGGGGGGGGCGCGGCCAAAAACATTCAGTACTTC. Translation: CASSYGGGAAKNIQYF.